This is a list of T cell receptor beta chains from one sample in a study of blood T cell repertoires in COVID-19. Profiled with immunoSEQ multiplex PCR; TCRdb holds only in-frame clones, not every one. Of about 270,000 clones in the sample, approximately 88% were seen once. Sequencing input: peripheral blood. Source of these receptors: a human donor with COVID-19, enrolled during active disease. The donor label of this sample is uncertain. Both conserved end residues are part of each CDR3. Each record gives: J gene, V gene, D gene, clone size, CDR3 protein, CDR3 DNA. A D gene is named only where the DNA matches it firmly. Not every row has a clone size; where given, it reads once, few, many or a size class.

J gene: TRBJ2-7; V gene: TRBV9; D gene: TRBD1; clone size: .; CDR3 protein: CASSGTPGQGLYEQYF; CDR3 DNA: TGTGCCAGCAGCGGAACACCGGGACAGGGGTTATACGAGCAGTACTTC
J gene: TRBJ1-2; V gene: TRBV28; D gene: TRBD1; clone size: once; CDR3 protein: CASSLRDSYGYTF; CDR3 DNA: TGTGCCAGCAGTTTACGGGACAGCTATGGCTACACCTTC
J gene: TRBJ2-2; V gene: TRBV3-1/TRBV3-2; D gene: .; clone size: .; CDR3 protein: CASSQVWARGANTGELFF; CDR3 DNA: TGTGCCAGCAGCCAAGTGTGGGCTCGGGGGGCAAACACCGGGGAGCTGTTTTTT
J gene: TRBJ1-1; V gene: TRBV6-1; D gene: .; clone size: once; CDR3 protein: CASSDPTGRGNTEAFF; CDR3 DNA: TGTGCCAGCAGTGACCCCACCGGGCGGGGGAACACTGAAGCTTTCTTT
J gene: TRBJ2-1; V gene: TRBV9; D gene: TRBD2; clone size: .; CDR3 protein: CASSVGWGTSGRHEQFF; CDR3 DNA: TGTGCCAGCAGCGTAGGGTGGGGGACTAGCGGGAGACATGAGCAGTTCTTC
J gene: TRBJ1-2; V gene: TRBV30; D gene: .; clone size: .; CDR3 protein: CAWSLFSGVAYGYTF; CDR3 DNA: TGTGCCTGGAGTTTATTCTCAGGGGTGGCCTATGGCTACACCTTC
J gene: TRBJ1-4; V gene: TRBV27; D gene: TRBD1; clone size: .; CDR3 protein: CASSLTTGGEKLFF; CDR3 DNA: TGTGCCAGCAGTTTGACGACAGGGGGTGAAAAACTGTTTTTT
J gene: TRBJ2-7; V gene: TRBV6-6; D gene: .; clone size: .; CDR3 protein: CASSYRDSSSYEQYF; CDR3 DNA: TGTGCCAGCAGTTACCGGGACTCTAGCTCCTACGAGCAGTACTTC
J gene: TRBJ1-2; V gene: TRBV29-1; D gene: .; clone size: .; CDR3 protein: CSVGGRGGYGYTF; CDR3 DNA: TGCAGCGTTGGGGGCCGAGGGGGCTATGGCTACACCTTC
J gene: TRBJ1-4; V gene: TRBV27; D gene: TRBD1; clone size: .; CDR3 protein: CASTSDRVNEKLFF; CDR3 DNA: TGTGCCAGCACTTCGGACAGGGTTAATGAAAAACTGTTTTTT
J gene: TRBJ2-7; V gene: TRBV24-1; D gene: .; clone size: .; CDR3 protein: CATSDSTGRGVSEQYF; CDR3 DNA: TGTGCCACCAGTGATTCAACAGGGAGAGGCGTCTCCGAGCAGTACTTC
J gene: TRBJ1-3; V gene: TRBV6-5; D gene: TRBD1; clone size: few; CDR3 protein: CASSYSGQGFTIYF; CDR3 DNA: TGTGCCAGCAGTTACTCGGGACAGGGGTTTACCATATATTTT
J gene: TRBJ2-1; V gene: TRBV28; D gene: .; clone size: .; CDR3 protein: CASNGPNEQFF; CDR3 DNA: TGTGCCAGCAATGGCCCCAATGAGCAGTTCTTC
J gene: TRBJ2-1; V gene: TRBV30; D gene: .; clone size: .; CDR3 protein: CAWSDRHSGFF; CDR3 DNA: TGTGCCTGGAGTGACCGCCACTCGGGGTTCTTC
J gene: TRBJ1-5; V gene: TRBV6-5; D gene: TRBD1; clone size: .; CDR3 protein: CASNEGASQPQHF; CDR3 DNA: TGTGCCAGCAACGAGGGGGCCAGTCAGCCCCAGCATTTT
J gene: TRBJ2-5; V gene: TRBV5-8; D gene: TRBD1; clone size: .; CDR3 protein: CASSVDRGVSEWQETQYF; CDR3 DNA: TGTGCCAGCAGCGTGGACAGGGGCGTCTCGGAGTGGCAAGAGACCCAGTACTTC
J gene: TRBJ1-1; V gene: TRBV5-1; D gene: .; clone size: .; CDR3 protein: CASSLAGIGGRENTEAFF; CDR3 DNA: TGCGCCAGCAGCTTGGCCGGAATCGGGGGGCGTGAGAACACTGAAGCTTTCTTT
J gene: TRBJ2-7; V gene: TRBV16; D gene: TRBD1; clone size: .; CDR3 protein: CASSRPGQSSYEQYF; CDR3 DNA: TGTGCCAGCAGCCGCCCGGGACAGAGCTCCTACGAGCAGTACTTC
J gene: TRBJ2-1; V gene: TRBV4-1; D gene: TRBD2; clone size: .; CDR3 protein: CASSQPRLAGSYNEQFF; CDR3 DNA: TGCGCCAGCAGCCAACCCCGACTAGCGGGGTCCTACAATGAGCAGTTCTTC
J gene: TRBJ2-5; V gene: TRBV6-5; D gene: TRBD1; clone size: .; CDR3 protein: CASSLGRQGGETQYF; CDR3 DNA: TGTGCCAGCAGTTTGGGGAGACAGGGGGGAGAGACCCAGTACTTC
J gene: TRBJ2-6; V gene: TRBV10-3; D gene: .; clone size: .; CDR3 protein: CAISDVGGIGANVLTF; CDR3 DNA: TGTGCCATCAGTGATGTCGGAGGGATTGGGGCCAACGTCCTGACTTTC
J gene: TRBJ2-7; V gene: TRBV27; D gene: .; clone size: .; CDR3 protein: CASSLLQGPYEQYF; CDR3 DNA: TGTGCCAGCAGTTTATTACAGGGTCCCTACGAGCAGTACTTC
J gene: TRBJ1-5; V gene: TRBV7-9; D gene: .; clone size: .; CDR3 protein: CASSRISGSNQPQHF; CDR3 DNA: TGTGCCAGCAGCCGAATTTCAGGGAGCAATCAGCCCCAGCATTTT
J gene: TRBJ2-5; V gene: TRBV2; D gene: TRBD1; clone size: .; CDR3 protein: CASSEKTGDMETQYF; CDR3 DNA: TGTGCCAGCAGTGAGAAGACAGGGGATATGGAGACCCAGTACTTC
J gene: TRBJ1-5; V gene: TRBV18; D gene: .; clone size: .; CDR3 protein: CASSPDGGSQPQHF; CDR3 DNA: TGTGCCAGCTCACCGGACGGGGGTAGTCAGCCCCAGCATTTT
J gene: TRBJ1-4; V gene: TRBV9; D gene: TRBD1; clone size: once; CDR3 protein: CASSQGQGLGEKLFF; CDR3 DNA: TGTGCCAGCAGCCAAGGACAGGGATTGGGTGAAAAACTGTTTTTT
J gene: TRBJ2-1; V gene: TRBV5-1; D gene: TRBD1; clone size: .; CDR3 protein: CASWKTGVNEQFF; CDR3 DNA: TGCGCCAGCTGGAAGACAGGGGTCAATGAGCAGTTCTTC
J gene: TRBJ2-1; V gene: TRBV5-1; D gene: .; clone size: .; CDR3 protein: CASSLDISGENEQFF; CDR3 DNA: TGCGCCAGCAGCTTGGATATATCAGGGGAAAATGAGCAGTTCTTC
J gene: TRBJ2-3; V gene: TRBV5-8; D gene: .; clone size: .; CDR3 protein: CASSRDSASTDTQYF; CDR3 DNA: TGTGCCAGCAGCCGGGACTCCGCTAGCACAGATACGCAGTATTTT
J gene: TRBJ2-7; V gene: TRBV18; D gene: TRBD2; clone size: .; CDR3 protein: CASSPGSKAGGSYEQYF; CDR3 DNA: TGTGCCAGCTCACCAGGCTCAAAGGCGGGAGGGTCCTACGAGCAGTACTTC
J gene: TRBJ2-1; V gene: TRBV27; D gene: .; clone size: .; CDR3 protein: CASSLSAQGLGDEQFF; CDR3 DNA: TGTGCCAGCAGTTTATCGGCGCAGGGACTGGGCGATGAGCAGTTCTTC
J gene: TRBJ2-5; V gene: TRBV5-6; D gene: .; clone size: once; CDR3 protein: CASSLGGTLQETQYF; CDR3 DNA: TGTGCCAGCAGCTTGGGTGGGACACTTCAAGAGACCCAGTACTTC
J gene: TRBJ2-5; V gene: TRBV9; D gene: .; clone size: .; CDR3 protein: CASSVLGGRETQYF; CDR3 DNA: TGTGCCAGCAGCGTTTTGGGGGGGCGGGAGACCCAGTACTTC
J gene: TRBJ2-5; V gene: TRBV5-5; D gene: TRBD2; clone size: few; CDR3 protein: CASSTAGGPGVETQYF; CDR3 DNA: TGTGCCAGCAGTACAGCGGGGGGACCGGGTGTGGAGACCCAGTACTTC
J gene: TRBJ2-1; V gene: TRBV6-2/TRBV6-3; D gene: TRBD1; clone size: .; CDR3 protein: CASSYGEDRATYNEQFF; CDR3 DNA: TGTGCCAGCAGTTACGGGGAAGACAGGGCGACCTACAATGAGCAGTTCTTC
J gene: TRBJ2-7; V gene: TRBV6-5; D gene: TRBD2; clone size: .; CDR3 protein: CASTPPLAGRYEQYF; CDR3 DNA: TGTGCCAGCACCCCCCCACTAGCGGGAAGGTACGAGCAGTACTTC
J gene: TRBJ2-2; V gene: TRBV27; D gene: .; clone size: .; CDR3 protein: CASSLSKSSGTGELFF; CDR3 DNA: TGTGCCAGCAGTTTAAGTAAGAGCTCGGGGACCGGGGAGCTGTTTTTT
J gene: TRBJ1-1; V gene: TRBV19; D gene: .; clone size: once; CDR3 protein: CASSIQGKAEAFF; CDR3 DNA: TGTGCCAGTAGTATCCAGGGAAAGGCTGAAGCTTTCTTT
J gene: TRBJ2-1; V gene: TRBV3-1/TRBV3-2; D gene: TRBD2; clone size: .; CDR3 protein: CASSPRGEWNEQFF; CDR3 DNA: TGTGCCAGCAGCCCCCGGGGGGAGTGGAATGAGCAGTTCTTC
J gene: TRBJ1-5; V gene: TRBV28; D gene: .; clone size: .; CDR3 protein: CASSLLFQPQHF; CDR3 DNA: TGTGCCAGCAGTTTGTTATTTCAGCCCCAGCATTTT
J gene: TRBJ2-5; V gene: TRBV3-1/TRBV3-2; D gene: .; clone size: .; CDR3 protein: CASSQGGQPQETQYF; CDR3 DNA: TGTGCCAGCAGCCAAGGCGGACAGCCGCAAGAGACCCAGTACTTC
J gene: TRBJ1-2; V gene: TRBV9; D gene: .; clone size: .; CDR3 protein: CASSVTETAYGYTF; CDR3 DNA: TGTGCCAGCAGCGTGACAGAGACAGCTTATGGCTACACCTTC
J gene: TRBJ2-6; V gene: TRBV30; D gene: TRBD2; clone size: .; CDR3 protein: CAWSVGGTYFSGANVLTF; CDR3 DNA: TGTGCCTGGAGTGTGGGAGGGACTTACTTCTCTGGGGCCAACGTCCTGACTTTC
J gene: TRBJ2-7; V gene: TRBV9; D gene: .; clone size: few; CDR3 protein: CASSPTGTVGSGEQYF; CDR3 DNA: TGTGCCAGCAGCCCGACCGGGACTGTCGGGTCGGGCGAGCAGTACTTC
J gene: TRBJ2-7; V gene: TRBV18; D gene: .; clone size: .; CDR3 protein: CASSLGQAGATYEQYF; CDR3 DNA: TGTGCCAGCTCGCTTGGTCAGGCAGGGGCAACCTACGAGCAGTACTTC
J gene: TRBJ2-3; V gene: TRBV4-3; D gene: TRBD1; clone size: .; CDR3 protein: CASSLSEVGTGSIDTQYF; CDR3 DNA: TGCGCCAGCAGCCTATCAGAAGTGGGGACAGGGTCGATCGATACGCAGTATTTT
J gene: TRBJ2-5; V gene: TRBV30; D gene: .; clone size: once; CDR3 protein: CAWSVSETQYF; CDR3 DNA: TGTGCCTGGAGTGTGAGCGAGACCCAGTACTTC
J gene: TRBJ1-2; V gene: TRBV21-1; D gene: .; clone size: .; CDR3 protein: CASSKSRDREDDGYTF; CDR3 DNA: TGTGCCAGCAGCAAAAGCCGGGACAGGGAAGATGATGGCTACACCTTC
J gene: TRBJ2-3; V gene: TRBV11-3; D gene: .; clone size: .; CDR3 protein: CASSPTVSTDTQYF; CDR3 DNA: TGTGCCAGCAGCCCGACTGTTTCCACAGATACGCAGTATTTT
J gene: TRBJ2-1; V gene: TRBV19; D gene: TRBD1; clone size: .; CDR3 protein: CASSKDRGQGEQFF; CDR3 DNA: TGTGCCAGTAGTAAGGACAGGGGGCAGGGGGAGCAGTTCTTC
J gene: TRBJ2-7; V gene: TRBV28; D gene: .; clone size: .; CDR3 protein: CASSLAGAREQYF; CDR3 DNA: TGTGCCAGCAGTTTAGCAGGGGCCCGTGAGCAGTACTTC
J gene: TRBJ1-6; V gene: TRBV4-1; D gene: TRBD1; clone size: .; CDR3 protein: CASIKGQENRSPLHF; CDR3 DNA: TGCGCCAGCATCAAGGGACAGGAGAATAGATCACCCCTCCACTTT
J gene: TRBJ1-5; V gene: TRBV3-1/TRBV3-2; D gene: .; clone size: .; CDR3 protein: CASSPTGGVEPQHF; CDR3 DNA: TGTGCCAGCAGCCCTACGGGAGGAGTGGAGCCCCAGCATTTT
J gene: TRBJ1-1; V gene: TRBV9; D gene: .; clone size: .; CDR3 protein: CASTLSRVFTEAFF; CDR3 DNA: TGTGCCAGCACCTTATCCAGGGTGTTCACTGAAGCTTTCTTT